This TCR beta chain came from a study of blood T cell repertoires in COVID-19. TCRdb's copy holds only in-frame clones and misses some; the assay was immunoSEQ multiplex PCR. The sample yields 380,000 or so clones, 86% seen once. This CDR3 comprises 18 residues. Per germline, CDR1 SGHRS and CDR2 YFSETQ. V dropped 0 bases and J dropped 2; count of bases not matched to a gene: 10. Seattle's cohort entered during active infection and was followed longitudinally. The receptor's source is a woman aged 60-75 years with COVID-19, enrolled during active disease. The sequencing input was peripheral blood. J is TRBJ2-5 and V is TRBV5-1; TRBD1 matches at 10 bases. CDR3 sequence: CASSLGLTGTGDQETQYF. The CDR3 DNA follows: TGCGCCAGCAGCTTGGGGTTAACCGGGACAGGGGATCAAGAGACCCAGTACTTC.